The entry below gives a single T cell receptor beta chain sequence along with its context. Treatment: oral pan-JAK inhibitor, 5-10 mg twice daily. Samples from alopecia areata patients were lesional scalp punch biopsies and peripheral blood. These data are taken from a study of CD8+ T cells in alopecia areata. Germline CDR1 and CDR2: SGHRS and YFSETQ. V gave up 4 bases and J gave up 1 base; unmatched junction bases: 8. This CDR3 has 16 amino acids. As the sequencing template, cDNA was produced by extracting RNA and reverse transcribing it. Profiling relied on immunoSEQ multiplex PCR, and the TCRdb table lists in-frame clones only, not all of them. The repertoire holds 3,500 to 5,500 clones, more than 50% seen once, with roughly 11% in the top ten.

Source: skin, taken between weeks 36 and 40, from a patient treated with tofacitinib. This chain joins TRBV5-1 and TRBJ1-3; 7 bases align to TRBD1. The sequence derives from a human donor with alopecia areata. The CDR3 protein is CASSPTLQGSGNTIYF. CDR3 DNA sequence: TGCGCCAGCAGCCCGACCCTACAGGGGTCTGGAAACACCATATATTTT.